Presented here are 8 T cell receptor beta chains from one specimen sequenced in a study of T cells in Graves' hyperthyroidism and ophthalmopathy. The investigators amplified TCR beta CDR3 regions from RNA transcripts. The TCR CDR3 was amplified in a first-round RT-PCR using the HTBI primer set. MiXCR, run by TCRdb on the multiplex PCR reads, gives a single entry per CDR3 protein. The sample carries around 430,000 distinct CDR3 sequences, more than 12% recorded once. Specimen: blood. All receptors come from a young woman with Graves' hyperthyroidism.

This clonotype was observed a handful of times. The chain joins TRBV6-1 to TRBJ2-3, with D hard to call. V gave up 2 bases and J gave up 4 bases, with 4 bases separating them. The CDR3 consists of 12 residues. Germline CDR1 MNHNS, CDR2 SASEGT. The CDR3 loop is CASSELSDTQYF. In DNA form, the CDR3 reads TGTGCCAGCAGTGAACTCTCAGATACGCAGTATTTT.

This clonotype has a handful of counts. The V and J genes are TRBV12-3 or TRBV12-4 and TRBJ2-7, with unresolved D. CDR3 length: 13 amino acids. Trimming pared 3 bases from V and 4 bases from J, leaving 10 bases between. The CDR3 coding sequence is TGTGCCAGCAGTTTCTACATACAGTACGAGCAGTACTTC. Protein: CASSFYIQYEQYF.

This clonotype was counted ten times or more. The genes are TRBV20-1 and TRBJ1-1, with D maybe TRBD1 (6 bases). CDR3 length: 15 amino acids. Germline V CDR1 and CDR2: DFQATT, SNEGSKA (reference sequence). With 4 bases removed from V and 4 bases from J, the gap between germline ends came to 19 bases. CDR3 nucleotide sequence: TGCAGTGCTACACCGCAGGGGCGCGGTTTCACTGAAGCTTTCTTT. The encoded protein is CSATPQGRGFTEAFF.

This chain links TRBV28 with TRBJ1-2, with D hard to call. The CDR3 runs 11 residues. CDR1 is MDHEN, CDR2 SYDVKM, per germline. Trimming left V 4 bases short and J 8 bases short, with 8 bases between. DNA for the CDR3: TGTGCCAGCAGTTCAGTATGGGGCTACACCTTC. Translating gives CASSSVWGYTF.

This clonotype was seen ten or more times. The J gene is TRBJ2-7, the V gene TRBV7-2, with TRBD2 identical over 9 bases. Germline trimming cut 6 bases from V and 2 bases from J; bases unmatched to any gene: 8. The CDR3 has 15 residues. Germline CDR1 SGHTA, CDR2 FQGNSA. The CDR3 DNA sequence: TGTGCCAGCAGAAAAGTGGGGACTAGCACCTACGAGCAGTACTTC. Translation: CASRKVGTSTYEQYF. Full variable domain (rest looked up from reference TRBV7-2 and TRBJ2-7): GAGVSQSPSNKVTEKGKDVELRCDPISGHTALYWYRQSLGQGLEFLIYFQGNSAPDKSGLPSDRFSAERTGGSVSTLTIQRTQQEDSAVYLCASRKVGTSTYEQYFGPGTRLTVT.

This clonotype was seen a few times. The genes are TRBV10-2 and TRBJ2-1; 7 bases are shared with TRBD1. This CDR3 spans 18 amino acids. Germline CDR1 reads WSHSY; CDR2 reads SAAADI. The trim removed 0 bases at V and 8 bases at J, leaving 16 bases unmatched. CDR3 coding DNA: TGCGCCAGCAGTGAGTCGAGGGGGCTGACTCAAGGCCGATATGAGCAGTTCTTC. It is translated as CASSESRGLTQGRYEQFF.

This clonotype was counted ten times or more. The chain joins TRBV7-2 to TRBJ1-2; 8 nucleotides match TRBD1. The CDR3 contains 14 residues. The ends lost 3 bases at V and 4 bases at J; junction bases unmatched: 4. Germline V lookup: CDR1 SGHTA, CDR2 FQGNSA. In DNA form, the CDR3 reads TGTGCCAGCAGCTTGACAGGGGAAGTCTATGGCTACACCTTC. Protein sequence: CASSLTGEVYGYTF. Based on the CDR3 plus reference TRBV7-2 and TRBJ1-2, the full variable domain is GAGVSQSPSNKVTEKGKDVELRCDPISGHTALYWYRQSLGQGLEFLIYFQGNSAPDKSGLPSDRFSAERTGGSVSTLTIQRTQQEDSAVYLCASSLTGEVYGYTFGSGTRLTVV.

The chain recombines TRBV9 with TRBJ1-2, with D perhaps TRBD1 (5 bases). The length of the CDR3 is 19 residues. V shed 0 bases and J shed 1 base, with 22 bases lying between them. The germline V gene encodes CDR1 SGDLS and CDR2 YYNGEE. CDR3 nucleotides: TGTGCCAGCAGCGTAGCTACTTCGGGCAGGGATATTAGTAACTATGGCTACACCTTC. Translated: CASSVATSGRDISNYGYTF. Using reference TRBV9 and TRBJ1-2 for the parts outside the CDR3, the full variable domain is DSGVTQTPKHLITATGQRVTLRCSPRSGDLSVYWYQQSLDQGLQFLIQYYNGEERAKGNILERFSAQQFPDLHSELNLSSLELGDSALYFCASSVATSGRDISNYGYTFGSGTRLTVV.